This is a list of T cell receptor beta chains from one sample in a study of regulatory T cells in long-lasting Graves disease. TCRdb reanalysed the multiplex PCR reads using MiXCR and keeps one entry per CDR3 protein. The table includes about 450,000 distinct CDR3 sequences, 11% to 15% detected once. These data also featured in a second study, about T cells in Graves' hyperthyroidism and ophthalmopathy.

The material was peripheral blood mononuclear cells (PBMCs), obtained at new diagnosis, from a patient treated with antithyroid drugs. The receptors shown here come from a woman aged 50 to 65 with Graves disease. CDR3s include the opening cysteine and the closing phenylalanine or tryptophan. The D gene is left open where the match is weak. The size field is filled for only some rows; it gives once, few, many or a size class.

clone_size: .
v_call: TRBV10-3
j_call: TRBJ2-7
d_call: TRBD1
cdr3_nt: TGTGCCATCATGGGGACAGGTTACTACGAGCAGTACTTC
cdr3_aa: CAIMGTGYYEQYF

clone_size: many
v_call: TRBV28
j_call: TRBJ1-2
d_call: .
cdr3_nt: TGTGCCAGCAGTTTATTTCGGGGTGGGAACTATGGCTACACCTTC
cdr3_aa: CASSLFRGGNYGYTF

clone_size: many
v_call: TRBV2
j_call: TRBJ2-7
d_call: .
cdr3_nt: TGTGCCAGCAGTCAAGAATACGAGCAGTACTTC
cdr3_aa: CASSQEYEQYF

clone_size: few
v_call: TRBV6-1
j_call: TRBJ1-4
d_call: TRBD1
cdr3_nt: TGTGCCACCCAGACCGGGACAGGGTCAGAAAAACTGTTTTTT
cdr3_aa: CATQTGTGSEKLFF

clone_size: few
v_call: TRBV9
j_call: TRBJ2-1
d_call: .
cdr3_nt: TGTGCCAGCAGCGTAGAAAGGCTAGACTACAATGAGCAGTTCTTC
cdr3_aa: CASSVERLDYNEQFF

clone_size: few
v_call: TRBV20-1
j_call: TRBJ1-5
d_call: .
cdr3_nt: TGCAGTGCTAGTACCCCGTGGCAGTCAAGTAGCAATCAGCCCCAGCATTTT
cdr3_aa: CSASTPWQSSSNQPQHF

clone_size: many
v_call: TRBV27
j_call: TRBJ2-7
d_call: TRBD1
cdr3_nt: TGTGCCAGCAGAGGACAGGGGTACGAGCAGTACTTC
cdr3_aa: CASRGQGYEQYF

clone_size: .
v_call: TRBV19
j_call: TRBJ2-2
d_call: TRBD2
cdr3_nt: TGTGCCAGTAGTTTCAGACCGGGACTAGCGGCTAACACCGGGGAGCTGTTTTTT
cdr3_aa: CASSFRPGLAANTGELFF

clone_size: many
v_call: TRBV20-1
j_call: TRBJ2-5
d_call: TRBD1
cdr3_nt: TGCAGTGTTCGGGACAGGTACTCCGAGACCCAGTACTTC
cdr3_aa: CSVRDRYSETQYF

clone_size: .
v_call: TRBV19
j_call: TRBJ2-3
d_call: TRBD2
cdr3_nt: TGTGCCAGTAACGTTCTAGCGGGAACAGATACGCAGTATTTT
cdr3_aa: CASNVLAGTDTQYF

clone_size: .
v_call: TRBV20-1
j_call: TRBJ1-6
d_call: .
cdr3_nt: TGCAGTGCTAGACCCGAGGCAGAGTCACCCCTCCACTTT
cdr3_aa: CSARPEAESPLHF

clone_size: .
v_call: TRBV7-8
j_call: TRBJ1-2
d_call: .
cdr3_nt: TGTGCCAGCAGCCTAAATGAGGGCCAATATGGCTACACCTTC
cdr3_aa: CASSLNEGQYGYTF

clone_size: few
v_call: TRBV20-1
j_call: TRBJ1-6
d_call: TRBD1
cdr3_nt: TGCAGTGCTAGAGACCCACGGACAGGGAATAATTCACCCCTCCACTTT
cdr3_aa: CSARDPRTGNNSPLHF

clone_size: few
v_call: TRBV20-1
j_call: TRBJ2-1
d_call: TRBD2
cdr3_nt: TGCAGTGCTAGAACACGCGGGAGGAGATACAATGAGCAGTTCTTC
cdr3_aa: CSARTRGRRYNEQFF

clone_size: many
v_call: TRBV20-1
j_call: TRBJ1-5
d_call: TRBD1
cdr3_nt: TGCAGTGCACAAACAGGGGGAGGCAATCAGCCCCAGCATTTT
cdr3_aa: CSAQTGGGNQPQHF

clone_size: many
v_call: TRBV2
j_call: TRBJ2-7
d_call: .
cdr3_nt: TGTGCCAGCAGTGATCCTACGGGCAGGGGAACTTACGAGCAGTACTTC
cdr3_aa: CASSDPTGRGTYEQYF

clone_size: few
v_call: TRBV5-1
j_call: TRBJ2-3
d_call: TRBD2
cdr3_nt: TGCGCCAGCAGCTTCCCCGGGGCGGGAGGGTACACAGATACGCAGTATTTT
cdr3_aa: CASSFPGAGGYTDTQYF

clone_size: .
v_call: TRBV2
j_call: TRBJ2-7
d_call: TRBD2
cdr3_nt: TGTGCCAGCAATCGGGGCGGGAGTCCCCTCTACGAGCAGTACTTC
cdr3_aa: CASNRGGSPLYEQYF